These T cell receptor beta chains were read from a single sample in a study of shared clonotypes between healthy human individuals. Produced via immunoSEQ multiplex PCR; TCRdb's table is partial and in-frame only. The profile covers a few million clones, with approximately 96% appearing a single time and roughly 0.13% taken by the ten largest. The specimen was naive CD4+ T cells sorted from blood. These TCRs come from a man aged 18 to 30 in good health. CDR3s include the opening cysteine and the closing phenylalanine or tryptophan. D genes are given only for firm matches. Clone size appears in some rows only: once, few, many, or a class for an expanded clone.

CDR3 protein: CAISAMVGGSEAFF; CDR3 DNA: TGTGCCATCAGTGCGATGGTTGGGGGCTCTGAAGCTTTCTTT; V gene: TRBV10-3; J gene: TRBJ1-1; clone size: NA; D gene: NA
CDR3 protein: CASSPTVNTEAFF; CDR3 DNA: TGTGCCAGCAGCCCAACAGTGAACACTGAAGCTTTCTTT; V gene: TRBV11-3; J gene: TRBJ1-1; clone size: NA; D gene: NA
CDR3 protein: CASAMERANYNEQFF; CDR3 DNA: TGCGCCAGCGCTATGGAGCGGGCCAACTACAATGAGCAGTTCTTC; V gene: TRBV5-1; J gene: TRBJ2-1; clone size: NA; D gene: NA
CDR3 protein: CASSASGLYYEQYF; CDR3 DNA: TGTGCCAGCAGTGCCTCGGGACTCTATTACGAGCAGTACTTC; V gene: TRBV6-1; J gene: TRBJ2-7; clone size: NA; D gene: NA
CDR3 protein: CATDGYTF; CDR3 DNA: TGTGCCACCGATGGCTACACCTTC; V gene: TRBV28; J gene: TRBJ1-2; clone size: NA; D gene: NA
CDR3 protein: CASSLVSQETQYF; CDR3 DNA: TGCGCCAGCAGCTTGGTTAGTCAAGAGACCCAGTACTTC; V gene: TRBV5-1; J gene: TRBJ2-5; clone size: NA; D gene: NA
CDR3 protein: CASSLNRGRDEQFF; CDR3 DNA: TGTGCCAGCAGCTTGAACAGGGGGAGGGATGAGCAGTTCTTC; V gene: TRBV7-2; J gene: TRBJ2-1; clone size: NA; D gene: NA
CDR3 protein: CASSYSTGPGELFF; CDR3 DNA: TGTGCCAGCAGTTACTCTACAGGGCCCGGGGAGCTGTTTTTT; V gene: TRBV6-6; J gene: TRBJ2-2; clone size: NA; D gene: NA
CDR3 protein: CASSSQSYQETQYF; CDR3 DNA: TGCGCCAGCAGCTCACAGAGCTACCAAGAGACCCAGTACTTC; V gene: TRBV5-1; J gene: TRBJ2-5; clone size: NA; D gene: NA
CDR3 protein: CASSLLTGGYNQPQHF; CDR3 DNA: TGTGCCAGCAGTTTACTTACAGGGGGCTACAATCAGCCCCAGCATTTT; V gene: TRBV28; J gene: TRBJ1-5; clone size: NA; D gene: TRBD1
CDR3 protein: CASRQDSSGANVLTF; CDR3 DNA: TGTGCCAGCAGACAAGACAGCTCTGGGGCCAACGTCCTGACTTTC; V gene: TRBV6-6; J gene: TRBJ2-6; clone size: NA; D gene: NA
CDR3 protein: CASSYSTLRGSYEQYF; CDR3 DNA: TGTGCCAGCAGTTACTCGACCTTAAGGGGCTCCTACGAGCAGTACTTC; V gene: TRBV6-5; J gene: TRBJ2-7; clone size: once; D gene: NA
CDR3 protein: CASSRDSNEQYF; CDR3 DNA: TGTGCCAGCAGCCGGGACTCTAACGAGCAGTACTTC; V gene: TRBV6-5; J gene: TRBJ2-7; clone size: NA; D gene: NA
CDR3 protein: CASSPLVSSYEQYF; CDR3 DNA: TGCGCCAGCAGCCCCCTAGTCAGCTCCTACGAGCAGTACTTC; V gene: TRBV4-3; J gene: TRBJ2-7; clone size: NA; D gene: NA
CDR3 protein: CASSMDGTGSTDTQYF; CDR3 DNA: TGTGCCAGTAGTATGGACGGGACAGGGAGCACAGATACGCAGTATTTT; V gene: TRBV19; J gene: TRBJ2-3; clone size: NA; D gene: TRBD1
CDR3 protein: CASSFNTGNTIYF; CDR3 DNA: TGCGCCAGCAGCTTTAACACTGGAAACACCATATATTTT; V gene: TRBV5-1; J gene: TRBJ1-3; clone size: once; D gene: NA
CDR3 protein: CASSHEGLVGQPQHF; CDR3 DNA: TGCGCCAGCAGCCACGAGGGCCTGGTAGGTCAGCCCCAGCATTTT; V gene: TRBV5-1; J gene: TRBJ1-5; clone size: NA; D gene: NA
CDR3 protein: CASSLGTENTEAFF; CDR3 DNA: TGCGCCAGCAGCTTGGGGACAGAGAACACTGAAGCTTTCTTT; V gene: TRBV5-1; J gene: TRBJ1-1; clone size: NA; D gene: NA
CDR3 protein: CASSLGVGNTEAFF; CDR3 DNA: TGTGCCAGCAGCTTAGGCGTAGGGAACACTGAAGCTTTCTTT; V gene: TRBV7-9; J gene: TRBJ1-1; clone size: once; D gene: NA
CDR3 protein: CSVLSVDYGYTF; CDR3 DNA: TGCAGCGTCCTGTCAGTTGACTATGGCTACACCTTC; V gene: TRBV29-1; J gene: TRBJ1-2; clone size: NA; D gene: NA
CDR3 protein: CASSQDQEGGLGETQYF; CDR3 DNA: TGCGCCAGCAGCCAAGATCAGGAGGGAGGGCTTGGAGAGACCCAGTACTTC; V gene: TRBV4-3; J gene: TRBJ2-5; clone size: NA; D gene: TRBD2
CDR3 protein: CAWSLSETQYF; CDR3 DNA: TGTGCCTGGAGTCTCTCGGAGACCCAGTACTTC; V gene: TRBV30; J gene: TRBJ2-5; clone size: NA; D gene: NA
CDR3 protein: CASSQEGGARGNQPQHF; CDR3 DNA: TGCGCCAGCAGCCAAGAAGGAGGGGCGCGGGGCAATCAGCCCCAGCATTTT; V gene: TRBV4-1; J gene: TRBJ1-5; clone size: NA; D gene: NA
CDR3 protein: CASSPLWQGWGEKLFF; CDR3 DNA: TGCGCCAGCAGCCCACTTTGGCAGGGTTGGGGGGAAAAACTGTTTTTT; V gene: TRBV4-1; J gene: TRBJ1-4; clone size: NA; D gene: NA
CDR3 protein: CASSLFHGGEQYF; CDR3 DNA: TGCGCCAGCAGCTTGTTCCACGGAGGCGAGCAGTACTTC; V gene: TRBV5-1; J gene: TRBJ2-7; clone size: NA; D gene: NA
CDR3 protein: CASSPGGVSYEQYF; CDR3 DNA: TGTGCCAGCTCACCAGGCGGGGTCTCCTACGAGCAGTACTTC; V gene: TRBV18; J gene: TRBJ2-7; clone size: NA; D gene: NA
CDR3 protein: CASSLEAGSIQYF; CDR3 DNA: TGTGCCAGCAGCTTAGAGGCGGGTAGCATTCAGTACTTC; V gene: TRBV11-2; J gene: TRBJ2-4; clone size: once; D gene: NA
CDR3 protein: CASSLTQNTGELFF; CDR3 DNA: TGTGCCAGCTCACTCACACAGAACACCGGGGAGCTGTTTTTT; V gene: TRBV18; J gene: TRBJ2-2; clone size: NA; D gene: NA
CDR3 protein: CASSIGEGWNTEAFF; CDR3 DNA: TGTGCCAGTAGTATAGGTGAAGGCTGGAACACTGAAGCTTTCTTT; V gene: TRBV19; J gene: TRBJ1-1; clone size: NA; D gene: NA
CDR3 protein: CASSLSIAGEKDTQYF; CDR3 DNA: TGTGCCAGCAGCTTGAGTATCGCGGGAGAGAAAGATACGCAGTATTTT; V gene: TRBV5-8; J gene: TRBJ2-3; clone size: NA; D gene: TRBD2
CDR3 protein: CASSLGPISYEQYF; CDR3 DNA: TGTGCCAGTAGTTTGGGCCCCATCTCCTACGAGCAGTACTTC; V gene: TRBV19; J gene: TRBJ2-7; clone size: NA; D gene: NA
CDR3 protein: CASSIIGVEQPQHF; CDR3 DNA: TGTGCCAGTAGTATCATCGGGGTAGAGCAGCCCCAGCATTTT; V gene: TRBV19; J gene: TRBJ1-5; clone size: NA; D gene: NA
CDR3 protein: CASSASGTGGEKLFF; CDR3 DNA: TGTGCCAGCAGCGCCTCCGGGACAGGGGGCGAAAAACTGTTTTTT; V gene: TRBV5-8; J gene: TRBJ1-4; clone size: NA; D gene: TRBD1
CDR3 protein: CASSYSGGVSKNIQYF; CDR3 DNA: TGTGCCAGCAGTTACTCGGGGGGCGTATCCAAAAACATTCAGTACTTC; V gene: TRBV6-5; J gene: TRBJ2-4; clone size: NA; D gene: NA
CDR3 protein: CASSLEGRSVGNTIYF; CDR3 DNA: TGTGCCAGCAGCTTGGAGGGCAGAAGCGTTGGAAACACCATATATTTT; V gene: TRBV5-4; J gene: TRBJ1-3; clone size: NA; D gene: NA
CDR3 protein: CSVEDPGELFF; CDR3 DNA: TGCAGCGTTGAAGATCCCGGGGAGCTGTTTTTT; V gene: TRBV29-1; J gene: TRBJ2-2; clone size: NA; D gene: NA
CDR3 protein: CASSLAGQGEKLFF; CDR3 DNA: TGCGCCAGCAGCTTGGCCGGTCAGGGTGAAAAACTGTTTTTT; V gene: TRBV5-1; J gene: TRBJ1-4; clone size: NA; D gene: NA
CDR3 protein: CASSYSLGSQNTEAFF; CDR3 DNA: TGTGCCAGCAGTTACTCTTTGGGCAGCCAGAACACTGAAGCTTTCTTT; V gene: TRBV6-5; J gene: TRBJ1-1; clone size: NA; D gene: NA
CDR3 protein: CASGRGPSFWYEQYF; CDR3 DNA: TGTGCCAGCGGGAGAGGGCCTTCCTTTTGGTACGAGCAGTACTTC; V gene: TRBV6-1; J gene: TRBJ2-7; clone size: NA; D gene: NA
CDR3 protein: CASNSGVTNTGELFF; CDR3 DNA: TGTGCCAGCAATTCAGGGGTCACGAACACCGGGGAGCTGTTTTTT; V gene: TRBV28; J gene: TRBJ2-2; clone size: NA; D gene: NA
CDR3 protein: CASSLGGGPSHEQYF; CDR3 DNA: TGTGCCAGCAGCTTAGGTGGGGGCCCCTCCCACGAGCAGTACTTC; V gene: TRBV5-4; J gene: TRBJ2-7; clone size: NA; D gene: NA
CDR3 protein: CASSRIQGKAQPQHF; CDR3 DNA: TGTGCCAGCAGTAGGATACAGGGGAAGGCTCAGCCCCAGCATTTT; V gene: TRBV6-5; J gene: TRBJ1-5; clone size: NA; D gene: TRBD1
CDR3 protein: CASSPSGLNPSGNTIYF; CDR3 DNA: TGTGCCAGCTCGCCGAGCGGTTTAAATCCGTCTGGAAACACCATATATTTT; V gene: TRBV18; J gene: TRBJ1-3; clone size: NA; D gene: NA
CDR3 protein: CASIPGTLKDEQYF; CDR3 DNA: TGTGCCAGCATCCCCGGGACCCTAAAAGACGAGCAGTACTTC; V gene: TRBV28; J gene: TRBJ2-7; clone size: once; D gene: NA
CDR3 protein: CASSVGTANYGYTF; CDR3 DNA: TGTGCCAGCAGCGTAGGAACCGCTAACTATGGCTACACCTTC; V gene: TRBV9; J gene: TRBJ1-2; clone size: NA; D gene: NA
CDR3 protein: CASSLTTTTEAFF; CDR3 DNA: TGTGCCAGCAGCTTAACGACAACGACTGAAGCTTTCTTT; V gene: TRBV11-2; J gene: TRBJ1-1; clone size: NA; D gene: NA
CDR3 protein: CAISESGGSYTEAFF; CDR3 DNA: TGTGCCATCAGTGAGTCTGGTGGGAGTTACACTGAAGCTTTCTTT; V gene: TRBV10-3; J gene: TRBJ1-1; clone size: NA; D gene: NA
CDR3 protein: CASSLQSSYNSPLHF; CDR3 DNA: TGCGCCAGCAGCTTGCAGAGCTCCTATAATTCACCCCTCCACTTT; V gene: TRBV5-1; J gene: TRBJ1-6; clone size: NA; D gene: NA
CDR3 protein: CASSPGTPATNEKLFF; CDR3 DNA: TGTGCCAGCAGCCCCGGGACACCGGCAACTAATGAAAAACTGTTTTTT; V gene: TRBV7-9; J gene: TRBJ1-4; clone size: once; D gene: NA
CDR3 protein: CASSLTGYGYTF; CDR3 DNA: TGTGCCAGCAGCCTAACAGGGTATGGCTACACCTTC; V gene: TRBV28; J gene: TRBJ1-2; clone size: NA; D gene: NA